The source of this TCR beta chain is a study of blood T cell repertoires in COVID-19. The assay was immunoSEQ multiplex PCR, and TCRdb's table has in-frame clones only and misses some. The table has tens of thousands of clones, roughly 80% seen once. The CDR3 covers 14 residues. Germline V gives CDR1 MNHEY, CDR2 SVGAGI. The V and J ends lost 7 bases and 1 base respectively, with 11 bases between them. This clone has a count of ten or more. V usage is TRBV6-5 and J usage is TRBJ1-5, with D maybe TRBD1 (5 bases). The sample taken for sequencing was peripheral blood. The TCR comes from a woman aged 70-85 years with acute or convalescent COVID-19. In DNA, the CDR3 is TGTGCCAGCAATCTGGGGGGAAGCAATCAGCCCCAGCATTTT. It translates to CASNLGGSNQPQHF.